The next 19 T cell receptor beta chains were all read from a single sample in a study of blood T cell repertoires in COVID-19. Measured with immunoSEQ multiplex PCR; TCRdb has only the in-frame clones, and not every one. The sample includes 85,000 to 100,000 clones, around 88% of them seen just once. The source material was peripheral blood. The receptors come from a man aged 50-59 years with COVID-19, enrolled during active disease.

CDR3 region: CASSFAGGPGQETQYF. The CDR3 bases are TGTGCCAGCAGCTTCGCGGGGGGGCCTGGGCAAGAGACCCAGTACTTC. V usage is TRBV5-4 and J usage is TRBJ2-5; 9 bases map to TRBD2. This CDR3 contains 16 residues. V gave up 2 bases and J gave up 2 bases; unmatched junction bases: 7. CDR1 is SGHNT, CDR2 YYREEE, per germline (reference sequence). The entire variable domain, with the rest obtained from reference TRBV5-4 and TRBJ2-5, is as follows: ETGVTQSPTHLIKTRGQQVTLRCSSQSGHNTVSWYQQALGQGPQFIFQYYREEENGRGNFPPRFSGLQFPNYSSELNVNALELDDSALYLCASSFAGGPGQETQYFGPGTRLLVL.

The V call is TRBV19, the J call TRBJ2-7; D may be TRBD1 (6 bases). The CDR3 length is 14 residues. V lost 10 bases to trimming and J lost 0 bases, with 16 bases between them. Germline V lookup: CDR1 LNHDA, CDR2 SQIVND (reference sequence). CDR3 nucleotides: TGTGCCACGCGCCGGGACACGGCCTCCTACGAGCAGTACTTC. It encodes CATRRDTASYEQYF.

The CDR3 loop reads CASSSKLGQYSNQPQHF. CDR3 nucleotides: TGTGCCAGCAGCTCAAAGCTTGGACAGTATAGCAATCAGCCCCAGCATTTT. This chain connects TRBV5-8 to TRBJ1-5; D perhaps matches TRBD1 (6 bases). This CDR3 spans 17 amino acids. Trimming took off 3 bases at V and 0 bases at J, with 16 bases between the two ends. CDR1 and CDR2 (germline): SGHTS, YDEGEE.

The V and J genes are TRBV7-2 and TRBJ1-4; TRBD1 aligns across 9 bases. With V trimmed by 5 bases and J by 11 bases, 12 bases remained unmatched. The CDR3 contains 15 residues. Germline V gives CDR1 SGHTA, CDR2 FQGNSA. The DNA of the CDR3 is TGTGCCAGCAGCGATAGGGGGACAGGGAGAGGTAAACTGTTTTTT. It specifies CASSDRGTGRGKLFF.

The J gene is TRBJ1-1, the V gene TRBV5-4, with 9 nucleotides matching TRBD1. J lost 9 bases, V lost 7 bases, and 7 bases had no gene match. Germline V gene lookup returns CDR1 SGHNT and CDR2 YYREEE (reference sequence). This CDR3 spans 12 amino acids. The CDR3 here is CASGLQGAKAFF. In DNA, the CDR3 is TGTGCCAGCGGACTACAGGGGGCTAAAGCTTTCTTT.

The genes are TRBV5-4 and TRBJ2-3; TRBD2 matches 13 bases. After removal of 0 bases from V and 8 bases from J, the junction contained 6 bases not matched to a gene. CDR1 and CDR2 (germline): SGHNT, YYREEE (reference sequence). This CDR3 is 16 amino acids long. CDR3: CASSLELAGGPSTQYF. CDR3 bases: TGTGCCAGCAGCTTGGAACTAGCGGGGGGGCCTAGTACGCAGTATTTT.

The rearrangement uses TRBV19 and TRBJ1-5; no definite D call. Deletions cut 3 bases from V and 0 bases from J, with 12 bases between. This CDR3 comprises 16 residues. Germline lookup yields CDR1 LNHDA and CDR2 SQIVND (reference sequence). The CDR3 reads CASSMTADHSNQPQHF. The CDR3 region has the DNA TGTGCCAGTAGTATGACGGCGGATCATAGCAATCAGCCCCAGCATTTT.

The V call is TRBV19, the J call TRBJ1-2; D is undetermined. The V and J ends lost 4 bases and 8 bases respectively, with 11 bases between them. The germline V gene has CDR1 LNHDA and CDR2 SQIVND (reference sequence). This CDR3 comprises 12 residues. The CDR3 DNA reads TGTGCCAGTAGTAACGCGGGGTGGGGCTACACCTTC. This gives the protein CASSNAGWGYTF.

The J gene is TRBJ2-2, the V gene TRBV19, with 13 nucleotides matching TRBD2. CDR1 and CDR2 from the germline V gene are LNHDA and SQIVND (reference sequence). This CDR3 is 17 amino acids long. After removal of 6 bases from V and 0 bases from J, the junction contained 4 bases not matched to a gene. The CDR3 protein is CASSPGLAGTNTGELFF. The CDR3 bases are TGTGCCAGTAGCCCGGGACTAGCGGGAACGAACACCGGGGAGCTGTTTTTT.

This rearrangement joins TRBV4-2 to TRBJ2-7; perhaps TRBD1 as D (6 bases). This CDR3 has 16 residues. Germline assignment: CDR1 LGHNA and CDR2 YNFKEQ. Trimming left V 1 base short and J 3 bases short, with 16 bases between. The CDR3 here is CASSQAGHSGHYEQYF. The CDR3 region has the DNA TGTGCCAGCAGCCAAGCGGGACATTCCGGCCACTACGAGCAGTACTTC.

V is TRBV5-1 and J is TRBJ1-6, with TRBD1 as a possible D gene (6 bases). Trimming took 5 bases from V and 8 from J, leaving 17 bases between them. The length of the CDR3 is 15 residues. CDR1 SGHRS and CDR2 YFSETQ come from the germline V gene. CDR3 amino acids: CASSPTGEIDSPLHF. CDR3 in DNA: TGCGCCAGCAGTCCGACAGGAGAAATTGATTCACCCCTCCACTTT.

This chain connects TRBV2 to TRBJ2-2; 9 bases align to TRBD1. The CDR3 runs 16 residues. Germline values: CDR1 SNHLY, CDR2 FYNNEI. J was trimmed by 6 bases and V by 3 bases; bases with no gene match: 8. The CDR3: CASSESGRQGAGELFF. In nucleotides, the CDR3 is TGTGCCAGCAGTGAGTCAGGACGACAGGGGGCCGGGGAGCTGTTTTTT.

The chain is built from TRBV3-1 (or the pseudogene TRBV3-2) and TRBJ1-3; TRBD1 is a possible D gene (6 bases). Trimming removed 1 base from V and 0 bases from J, with 10 bases in between. CDR1 is LGHDT, CDR2 YNNKEL, per germline (reference sequence). The CDR3 contains 16 residues. The CDR3 sequence is CASSQGGPLSGNTIYF. The CDR3 nucleotides are TGTGCCAGCAGCCAAGGGGGGCCTCTCTCTGGAAACACCATATATTTT.

The V and J genes are TRBV27 and TRBJ1-4; TRBD1 matches 9 bases. Germline V gives CDR1 MNHEY, CDR2 SMNVEV (reference sequence). The CDR3 length is 14 residues. V lost 10 bases to trimming and J lost 5 bases; unmatched junction nucleotides: 8. The CDR3 sequence: CATDPGTGNEKLFF. The CDR3 DNA follows: TGTGCCACCGACCCCGGGACAGGGAATGAAAAACTGTTTTTT. The full variable domain, completed using reference TRBV27 and TRBJ1-4, is EAQVTQNPRYLITVTGKKLTVTCSQNMNHEYMSWYRQDPGLGLRQIYYSMNVEVTDKGDVPEGYKVSRKEKRNFPLILESPSPNQTSLYFCATDPGTGNEKLFFGSGTQLSVL.

The chain combines TRBV5-1 with TRBJ1-2; D possibly corresponds to TRBD1 (6 bases). In germline, CDR1 is SGHRS, CDR2 YFSETQ. V was cut by 4 bases and J by 7 bases, with 29 bases left in between. The CDR3 covers 18 residues. CDR3 DNA sequence: TGCGCCAGCAGCCCAGCATGGGGCAGGGTGGGACAAACTACTGGCTACACCTTC. This encodes CASSPAWGRVGQTTGYTF. Using reference TRBV5-1 and TRBJ1-2 for the parts outside the CDR3, the full variable domain is KAGVTQTPRYLIKTRGQQVTLSCSPISGHRSVSWYQQTPGQGLQFLFEYFSETQRNKGNFPGRFSGRQFSNSRSEMNVSTLELGDSALYLCASSPAWGRVGQTTGYTFGSGTRLTVV.

V gene TRBV10-3 combines with J gene TRBJ1-1, with D possibly being TRBD1 (6 bases). V shed 4 bases and J shed 8 bases, with 23 bases lying between them. Looked up from germline, CDR1 is ENHRY and CDR2 is SYGVKD. The CDR3 loop spans 16 amino acids. In DNA, the CDR3 is TGTGCCATCAGTGGACAGGCCGGGGAACATGGGCGAGAAGCTTTCTTT. This translates into CAISGQAGEHGREAFF.

The DNA of the CDR3 is TGTGCCAGCAGCCCTGCGGGGGGGGTTGTTGAAAAACTGTTTTTT. Translation: CASSPAGGVVEKLFF. The chain carries TRBV27 and TRBJ1-4; possibly TRBD1 for D (5 bases). Germline assignment: CDR1 MNHEY and CDR2 SMNVEV (reference sequence). V was clipped by 6 bases and J by 7 bases, with 18 bases between them. The CDR3 has 15 amino acids.

The rearrangement uses TRBV5-5 and TRBJ1-4; D is perhaps TRBD1 (5 bases). Trimming shortened V by 4 bases and J by 7 bases, and 20 bases separated the two germline ends. CDR1 and CDR2 from the germline V gene are SGHKS and YYEKEE (reference sequence). There are 16 residues in the CDR3. CDR3 in DNA: TGTGCCAGCAGCGGAACCTTCGGGGGGGACGGTGAAAAACTGTTTTTT. The encoded protein is CASSGTFGGDGEKLFF.

This chain connects TRBV28 to TRBJ1-1; the D is unclear. CDR1 and CDR2 from the germline V gene are MDHEN and SYDVKM. This CDR3 spans 14 amino acids. V was pared by 5 bases and J by 8 bases, with 18 bases between. CDR3 in amino acids: CASSPPTSRLEAFF. In nucleotides, the CDR3 is TGTGCCAGCAGTCCCCCGACAAGCCGCCTCGAAGCTTTCTTT. The entire variable domain, with the rest obtained from reference TRBV28 and TRBJ1-1, is as follows: DVKVTQSSRYLVKRTGEKVFLECVQDMDHENMFWYRQDPGLGLRLIYFSYDVKMKEKGDIPEGYSVSREKKERFSLILESASTNQTSMYLCASSPPTSRLEAFFGQGTRLTVV.